A selection of T cell receptor beta chains follows, all from one sample in a study of CD8+CD57+ T cells in acquired aplastic anemia. TCRdb re-analysed the reads in MiXCR, keeping a single row per CDR3 protein. This table holds roughly 190,000 distinct CDR3 sequences, roughly half found once. The sequenced sample consisted of sorted CD4+, CD8+, or CD8+CD57+ T cells (not recorded which) from PBMCs. The source of these receptors is a human donor in good health, serving as a control. Both conserved end residues are part of each CDR3. Fields, in order: CDR3 length, V gene, J gene, clone size, D gene, CDR3 protein, CDR3 DNA. A D gene is named only where the DNA matches it firmly. For some rows the clone size is stated as once, few or many, or as a class when expanded; others skip it.

length: 17; V: TRBV16; J: TRBJ1-5; size: NA; D: NA; CDR3: CASSQDWAGLSNQPQHF; DNA: TGTGCCAGCAGCCAAGATTGGGCGGGGTTAAGCAATCAGCCCCAGCATTTT
length: 16; V: TRBV20-1; J: TRBJ2-3; size: NA; D: TRBD2; CDR3: CSARTGTSGGTDTQYF; DNA: TGCAGTGCTAGGACCGGTACTAGCGGGGGCACAGATACGCAGTATTTT
length: 14; V: TRBV9; J: TRBJ2-1; size: many; D: NA; CDR3: CASSVDSHYNEQFF; DNA: TGTGCCAGCAGCGTAGATAGCCACTACAATGAGCAGTTCTTC
length: 15; V: TRBV7-9; J: TRBJ2-3; size: many; D: TRBD2; CDR3: CASSLAGGTADTQYF; DNA: TGTGCCAGCAGTTTAGCGGGGGGGACCGCAGATACGCAGTATTTT
length: 17; V: TRBV25-1; J: TRBJ2-5; size: NA; D: TRBD1; CDR3: CASAATAGGLQQETQYF; DNA: TGTGCCAGCGCCGCCACGGCAGGGGGCCTTCAGCAAGAGACCCAGTACTTC
length: 15; V: TRBV7-2; J: TRBJ1-1; size: NA; D: NA; CDR3: CASSVTGLRGTEAFF; DNA: TGTGCCAGCAGTGTCACCGGACTCAGGGGAACTGAAGCTTTCTTT
length: 17; V: TRBV25-1; J: TRBJ2-1; size: NA; D: TRBD2; CDR3: CASSPDTLAVHYNEQFF; DNA: TGTGCCAGCAGTCCCGATACTCTAGCGGTACATTACAATGAGCAGTTCTTC
length: 16; V: TRBV12-3/TRBV12-4; J: TRBJ2-6; size: NA; D: TRBD2; CDR3: CASSAGGHSGANVLTF; DNA: TGTGCCAGCAGCGCGGGGGGGCATTCCGGGGCCAACGTCCTGACTTTC
length: 17; V: TRBV4-3; J: TRBJ1-6; size: NA; D: TRBD1; CDR3: CASSQDLGTGVGSPLHF; DNA: TGCGCCAGCAGCCAAGATCTCGGGACAGGGGTAGGGTCACCCCTCCACTTT
length: 20; V: TRBV6-5; J: TRBJ2-3; size: NA; D: TRBD2; CDR3: CASSYSSGGRSSGRVDTQYF; DNA: TGTGCCAGCAGTTACTCGAGTGGGGGAAGGAGTAGCGGGCGGGTGGATACGCAGTATTTT
length: 14; V: TRBV5-1; J: TRBJ1-4; size: NA; D: TRBD1; CDR3: CASRQTRGSEKLFF; DNA: TGCGCCAGCCGCCAAACCAGGGGGAGTGAAAAACTGTTTTTT
length: 15; V: TRBV11-2; J: TRBJ1-6; size: once; D: NA; CDR3: CASSYTTGGGSPLHF; DNA: TGTGCCAGCAGCTACACAACAGGCGGTGGGTCACCCCTCCACTTT
length: 16; V: TRBV9; J: TRBJ2-7; size: NA; D: NA; CDR3: CASSQVTQASPYEQYF; DNA: TGTGCCAGCAGCCAAGTAACTCAGGCTTCACCCTACGAGCAGTACTTC
length: 16; V: TRBV24-1; J: TRBJ1-6; size: NA; D: TRBD1; CDR3: CATSDFGTVGGSPLHF; DNA: TGTGCCACCAGTGATTTTGGGACAGTTGGCGGTTCACCCCTCCACTTT
length: 15; V: TRBV10-3; J: TRBJ1-4; size: NA; D: TRBD1; CDR3: CAISAGTGRNGKLFF; DNA: TGTGCCATCAGTGCCGGGACAGGGCGAAATGGAAAACTGTTTTTT
length: 12; V: TRBV20-1; J: TRBJ1-5; size: few; D: NA; CDR3: CSAGGADQPQHF; DNA: TGCAGTGCCGGGGGCGCTGATCAGCCCCAGCATTTT
length: 15; V: TRBV5-1; J: TRBJ2-5; size: NA; D: TRBD2; CDR3: CASSSGLAGQETQYF; DNA: TGCGCCAGCAGCTCGGGACTAGCGGGTCAAGAGACCCAGTACTTC
length: 15; V: TRBV7-2; J: TRBJ2-7; size: once; D: TRBD1; CDR3: CASSRQGAISYEQYF; DNA: TGTGCCAGCAGCCGACAGGGGGCCATTTCCTACGAGCAGTACTTC
length: 15; V: TRBV15; J: TRBJ2-6; size: NA; D: TRBD1; CDR3: CATSGTDSGANVLTF; DNA: TGTGCCACCAGCGGGACAGACTCTGGGGCCAACGTCCTGACTTTC
length: 12; V: TRBV12-3/TRBV12-4; J: TRBJ2-7; size: many; D: TRBD1; CDR3: CASSSLLGQGYF; DNA: TGTGCCAGCAGTTCTTTACTGGGACAGGGGTACTTC
length: 16; V: TRBV6-1; J: TRBJ1-1; size: many; D: NA; CDR3: CASASGRGGQDTEAFF; DNA: TGTGCCAGCGCCTCCGGACGGGGGGGGCAGGACACTGAAGCTTTCTTT
length: 17; V: TRBV19; J: TRBJ1-2; size: NA; D: NA; CDR3: CASSPPTGETRDYGYTF; DNA: TGTGCCAGTAGTCCTCCGACAGGAGAAACGAGGGACTATGGCTACACCTTC
length: 17; V: TRBV19; J: TRBJ1-2; size: NA; D: TRBD1; CDR3: CVSHRRTGGFPNCGYTF; DNA: TGTGTCAGTCACCGAAGGACAGGGGGCTTCCCTAACTGTGGCTACACCTTC
length: 12; V: TRBV7-2; J: TRBJ2-3; size: few; D: NA; CDR3: CASSFRGDTQYF; DNA: TGTGCCAGCAGCTTCCGGGGAGATACGCAGTATTTT
length: 14; V: TRBV9; J: TRBJ2-3; size: many; D: NA; CDR3: CASSVAVGGDTQYF; DNA: TGTGCCAGCAGCGTAGCTGTAGGGGGGGATACGCAGTATTTT
length: 13; V: TRBV7-2; J: TRBJ2-7; size: NA; D: NA; CDR3: CASRADGPYEQYF; DNA: TGTGCCAGCAGAGCGGACGGTCCCTACGAGCAGTACTTC
length: 17; V: TRBV9; J: TRBJ2-3; size: NA; D: TRBD2; CDR3: CASSKGLAGGNTDTQYF; DNA: TGTGCCAGCAGCAAGGGACTAGCGGGAGGGAACACAGATACGCAGTATTTT
length: 12; V: TRBV7-9; J: TRBJ2-7; size: few; D: NA; CDR3: CASSLGRIEQYF; DNA: TGTGCCAGCAGCTTGGGACGGATCGAGCAGTACTTC
length: 13; V: TRBV20-1; J: TRBJ2-7; size: NA; D: NA; CDR3: CSARGLGLGEQYF; DNA: TGCAGTGCTAGGGGGCTAGGATTGGGCGAGCAGTACTTC
length: 15; V: TRBV5-8; J: TRBJ2-3; size: many; D: TRBD1; CDR3: CASTLRDSSTDTQYF; DNA: TGTGCCAGCACCTTGAGGGACAGCTCCACAGATACGCAGTATTTT
length: 15; V: TRBV5-4; J: TRBJ1-4; size: many; D: NA; CDR3: CASSLDTSTNEKLFF; DNA: TGTGCCAGCAGCTTGGACACTTCAACTAATGAAAAACTGTTTTTT
length: 15; V: TRBV6-1; J: TRBJ2-7; size: many; D: TRBD1; CDR3: CVSSEEGQPSYEQYF; DNA: TGTGTCAGCAGTGAAGAGGGACAGCCCTCCTACGAGCAGTACTTC
length: 17; V: TRBV15; J: TRBJ2-3; size: NA; D: TRBD2; CDR3: CATSRELAGGPTDTQYF; DNA: TGTGCCACCAGCAGGGAACTAGCGGGGGGCCCCACAGATACGCAGTATTTT
length: 13; V: TRBV7-9; J: TRBJ2-1; size: NA; D: NA; CDR3: CASSPDRNNERFF; DNA: TGTGCCAGCAGCCCCGACAGGAACAATGAGCGGTTCTTC